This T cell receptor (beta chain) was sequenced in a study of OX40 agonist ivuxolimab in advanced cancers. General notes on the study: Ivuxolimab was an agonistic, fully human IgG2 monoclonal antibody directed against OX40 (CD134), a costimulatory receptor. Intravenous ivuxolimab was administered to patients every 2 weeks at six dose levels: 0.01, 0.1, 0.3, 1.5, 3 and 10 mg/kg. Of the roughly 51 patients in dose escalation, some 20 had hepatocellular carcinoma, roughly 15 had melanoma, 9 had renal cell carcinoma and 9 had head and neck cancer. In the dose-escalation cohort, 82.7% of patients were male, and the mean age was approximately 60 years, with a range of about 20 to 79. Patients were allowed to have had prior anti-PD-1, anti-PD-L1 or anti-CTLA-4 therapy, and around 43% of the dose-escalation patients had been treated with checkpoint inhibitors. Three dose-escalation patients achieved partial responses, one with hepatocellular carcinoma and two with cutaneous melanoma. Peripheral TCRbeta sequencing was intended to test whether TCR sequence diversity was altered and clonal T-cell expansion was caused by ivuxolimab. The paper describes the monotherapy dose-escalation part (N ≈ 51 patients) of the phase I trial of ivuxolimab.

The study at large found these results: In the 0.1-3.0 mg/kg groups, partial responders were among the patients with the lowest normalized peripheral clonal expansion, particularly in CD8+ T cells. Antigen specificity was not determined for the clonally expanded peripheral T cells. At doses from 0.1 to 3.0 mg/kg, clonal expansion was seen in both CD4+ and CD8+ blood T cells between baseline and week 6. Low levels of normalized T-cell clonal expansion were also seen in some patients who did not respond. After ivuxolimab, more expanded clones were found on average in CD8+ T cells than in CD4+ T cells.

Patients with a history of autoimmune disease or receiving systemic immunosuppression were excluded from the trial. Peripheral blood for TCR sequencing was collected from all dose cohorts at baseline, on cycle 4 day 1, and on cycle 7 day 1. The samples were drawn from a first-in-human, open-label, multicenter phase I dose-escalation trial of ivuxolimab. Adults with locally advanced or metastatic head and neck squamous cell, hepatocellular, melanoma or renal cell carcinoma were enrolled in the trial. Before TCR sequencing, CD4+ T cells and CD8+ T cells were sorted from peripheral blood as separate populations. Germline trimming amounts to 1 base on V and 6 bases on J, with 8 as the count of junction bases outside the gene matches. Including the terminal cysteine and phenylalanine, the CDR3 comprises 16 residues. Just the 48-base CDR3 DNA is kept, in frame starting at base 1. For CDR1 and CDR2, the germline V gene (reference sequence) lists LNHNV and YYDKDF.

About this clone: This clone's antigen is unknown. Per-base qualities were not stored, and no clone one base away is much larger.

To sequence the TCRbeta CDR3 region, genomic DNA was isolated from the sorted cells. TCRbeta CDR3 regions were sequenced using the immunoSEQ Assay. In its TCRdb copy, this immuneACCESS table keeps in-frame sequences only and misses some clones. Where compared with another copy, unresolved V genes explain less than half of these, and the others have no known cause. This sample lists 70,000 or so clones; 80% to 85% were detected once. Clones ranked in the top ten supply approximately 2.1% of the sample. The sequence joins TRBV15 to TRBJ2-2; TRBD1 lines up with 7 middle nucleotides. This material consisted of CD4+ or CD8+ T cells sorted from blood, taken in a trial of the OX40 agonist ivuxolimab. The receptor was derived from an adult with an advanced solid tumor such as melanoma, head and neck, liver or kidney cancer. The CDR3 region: CATSRASGGGAGELFF. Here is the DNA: TGTGCCACCAGCAGAGCCTCAGGGGGTGGAGCCGGGGAGCTGTTTTTT.